These 8 T cell receptor beta chains share one sample of origin, sequenced in a study of cytomegalovirus exposure and HLA in healthy donors. 60 Vbeta and 13 Jbeta primers were used in PCR. The data were produced by immunoSEQ multiplex PCR, yet TCRdb's version contains in-frame clones alone and is incomplete. The table lists 130,000 or so clones, 70% to 80% of them singletons. The sequencing input was PBMCs. These receptors were taken from a man aged 45-65 years in good health and CMV-seronegative.

The rearrangement uses TRBV9 and TRBJ2-7; 10 bases map to TRBD1. The CDR3 totals 19 residues. Losses at the gene ends were 4 bases for V and 0 bases for J; bases not matched to a gene: 16. Germline V CDR1 and CDR2: SGDLS, YYNGEE. The CDR3 nucleotides read TGTGCCAGCAGCCTCGATACCGGGACAGGGGACCTGAGCTCCTACGAGCAGTACTTC. The encoded protein is CASSLDTGTGDLSSYEQYF.

The V call is TRBV11-2, the J call TRBJ2-5; D gene uncertain. The germline V gene has CDR1 SGHAT and CDR2 FQNNGV. Trimming took 1 base from V and 5 from J, leaving 2 bases between them. This CDR3 contains 11 residues. DNA of the CDR3: TGTGCCAGCAGCTTAGCGGAGACCCAGTACTTC. As protein: CASSLAETQYF.

The V gene is TRBV15, the J gene TRBJ1-1; no clear D gene. The CDR3 is made up of 14 amino acids. Germline V lookup: CDR1 LNHNV, CDR2 YYDKDF (reference sequence). Trimming stripped 4 bases from V and 8 bases from J, with 17 bases between. The CDR3 DNA reads as TGTGCCACCAGCAAAGGAGGTGGCCGTTGGGAAGCTTTCTTT. Protein: CATSKGGGRWEAFF. Full variable domain (missing parts from reference TRBV15 and TRBJ1-1): DAMVIQNPRYQVTQFGKPVTLSCSQTLNHNVMYWYQQKSSQAPKLLFHYYDKDFNNEADTPDNFQSRRPNTSFCFLDIRSPGLGDTAMYLCATSKGGGRWEAFFGQGTRLTVV.

The V call is TRBV4-1, the J call TRBJ1-5, with 7 bases fitting TRBD1. The junction had 6 bases not matched to a gene; V was cut back by 0 bases and J by 4 bases. This CDR3 has 16 residues. In germline, CDR1 is MGHRA, CDR2 YSYEKL. In DNA, the CDR3 is TGCGCCAGCAGCCAAGATAACAGGGGTGAAAATCAGCCCCAGCATTTT. Protein sequence: CASSQDNRGENQPQHF.

The chain couples TRBV5-1 to TRBJ2-1, with 7 bases matching TRBD2. J gave up 10 bases and V 4 bases, and 14 bases lay outside the gene matches. The germline gives CDR1 SGHRS, CDR2 YFSETQ. There are 15 residues in the CDR3. The chain's CDR3 is CASSRGDSTNIEQFF. CDR3 DNA: TGCGCCAGCAGCCGGGGGGACTCCACGAATATCGAGCAGTTCTTC.

V gene TRBV11-1 combines with J gene TRBJ1-2; perhaps TRBD1 as D (6 bases). Germline lookup yields CDR1 SGHAT and CDR2 FQDESV (reference sequence). This CDR3 is built from 12 residues. Trimming stripped 4 bases from V and 5 bases from J, with 8 bases between. Here the CDR3 reads CASSYGQYGYTF. CDR3 in DNA: TGTGCCAGCAGCTACGGACAGTATGGCTACACCTTC.

The chain has TRBV15 and TRBJ1-1; possible D gene TRBD1, 5 bases. Germline-derived CDR1 and CDR2 are LNHNV and YYDKDF (reference sequence). CDR3 length: 15 residues. The V and J ends lost 5 bases and 3 bases respectively, with 16 bases between them. Here the CDR3 DNA reads TGTGCCACCAGCGAGGGCGCGGGGCCTTACACTGAAGCTTTCTTT. This gives the protein CATSEGAGPYTEAFF.

The chain carries TRBV10-2 and TRBJ1-1; 7 nucleotides match TRBD1. CDR1 and CDR2 from the germline V gene are WSHSY and SAAADI. There are 14 residues in the CDR3. Trimming took 2 bases from V and 2 from J; bases not matched to a gene: 2. CDR3 loop: CASSEGTANTEAFF. CDR3 coding DNA: TGCGCCAGCAGTGAGGGGACAGCTAACACTGAAGCTTTCTTT.